The 30 T cell receptor beta chains below were found in one sample sequenced in a study of spatial heterogeneity in lung cancer. Time point given: blood at routine non-recurrence follow-up after resection. Extraction of whole RNA from tumor, nontumor lung or frozen PBMC preceded unsorted sequencing. From the 5' RACE reads, TCRdb called clonotypes with MiXCR, one entry per CDR3 protein. This repertoire shows some 120,000 distinct CDR3 sequences, roughly an eighth found once; its top ten account for roughly 17%. The sample was PBMCs, taken at follow-up. Receptors were obtained from a male donor with early-stage non-small cell lung cancer.

This clonotype came up a few times. The CDR3 nucleotides read TGTGCCAGCAGTGACTTCGGCGGGGGGGCTACAGATACGCAGTATTTT. Protein product: CASSDFGGGATDTQYF. V and J are TRBV6-4 and TRBJ2-3, with 9 bases identical to TRBD2. In germline, CDR1 is MRHNA, CDR2 SNTAGT. The CDR3 covers 16 residues. Losses at the gene ends were 1 base for V and 3 bases for J; bases not matched to a gene: 5.

This clonotype was observed many times. This sequence joins TRBV29-1 and TRBJ2-7; D could derive from TRBD1 or TRBD2 (5 bases each). Trimming cost V 3 bases and J 0 bases, with 15 bases left between them. The CDR3 runs to 15 residues. Germline V gene sequence: CDR1 SQVTM, CDR2 ANQGSEA. The DNA for the CDR3 is TGCAGCGTTGAGGAATGGGGACGGAGCTCCTACGAGCAGTACTTC. The encoded protein is CSVEEWGRSSYEQYF.

This chain connects TRBV10-3 to TRBJ2-1; 12 bases line up with TRBD2. Trimming cost V 5 bases and J 7 bases; bases outside gene matches: 9. This CDR3 is built from 16 residues. The germline CDR1 and CDR2 sequences are ENHRY and SYGVKD. CDR3 amino acids: CAISPGTSGSGNEQFF. The CDR3 DNA is TGTGCCATCAGTCCTGGGACTAGCGGGTCGGGGAATGAGCAGTTCTTC.

This clonotype has just a few counts. This chain links TRBV27 with TRBJ2-5; the D gene is possibly TRBD2 (6 bases). This CDR3 comprises 13 residues. V was clipped by 2 bases and J by 5 bases, with 9 bases between them. Germline values: CDR1 MNHEY, CDR2 SMNVEV (reference sequence). The chain's CDR3 is CASSLGGYETQYF. CDR3 nucleotides: TGTGCCAGCAGTTTAGGAGGGTACGAGACCCAGTACTTC.

This clonotype was observed a few times. The rearrangement uses TRBV27 and TRBJ1-2; 7 bases agree with TRBD1. The V and J ends lost 0 bases and 2 bases, in that order; junction bases with no gene match: 6. CDR1 MNHEY and CDR2 SMNVEV come from the germline V gene (reference sequence). The CDR3 extends over 16 amino acids. The CDR3 loop is CASSLSTDRANYGYTF. The CDR3 region has the DNA TGTGCCAGCAGTTTATCGACAGACAGGGCCAACTATGGCTACACCTTC.

The chain employs TRBV6-6 and TRBJ1-1, with TRBD1 matching over 8 bases. CDR1 is MNHNY and CDR2 is SVGAGI in the germline V gene (reference sequence). The V and J ends lost 8 bases and 4 bases, in that order; junction bases with no gene match: 6. The CDR3 totals 13 residues. The CDR3 spells CASARGHGTEAFF. CDR3 bases: TGTGCCAGCGCCAGGGGGCACGGCACTGAAGCTTTCTTT.

This clonotype came up a few times. The chain couples TRBV3-1 to TRBJ2-5, with D possibly matching TRBD2 (5 bases). The germline V and J ends were trimmed by 4 bases and 5 bases, with 11 bases remaining between them. The CDR3 has 13 amino acids. Germline V gene data show CDR1 as LGHDT and CDR2 as YNNKEL (reference sequence). CDR3 DNA sequence: TGTGCCAGCAGCCCCCGAGGGTCTGAGACCCAGTACTTC. Its translation: CASSPRGSETQYF.

The chain carries TRBV7-9 and TRBJ2-5; 8 bases are shared with TRBD2. In germline, CDR1 is SEHNR, CDR2 FQNEAQ (reference sequence). V gave up 3 bases and J gave up 4 bases; unmatched junction bases: 7. This CDR3 is built from 15 residues. In DNA, the CDR3 is TGTGCCAGCAGCTTGGGACTAGGGGGGCGAGAGACCCAGTACTTC. Protein product: CASSLGLGGRETQYF.

This chain connects TRBV29-1 to TRBJ2-5, with D perhaps matching TRBD1 (6 bases). Trimming removed 7 bases from V and 2 bases from J, with 17 bases in between. The CDR3 runs 14 residues. Per germline, CDR1 SQVTM and CDR2 ANQGSEA. This CDR3 is CSAAKQGWQETQYF. Here the CDR3 DNA reads TGCAGCGCCGCAAAACAGGGCTGGCAAGAGACCCAGTACTTC.

The sample holds a few counts of this clonotype. The chain carries TRBV28 and TRBJ1-2; no clear D gene. V was clipped by 6 bases and J by 4 bases, with 9 bases between them. The germline V gene encodes CDR1 MDHEN and CDR2 SYDVKM. This CDR3 spans 12 amino acids. Written as DNA, the CDR3 is TGTGCCAGCAGCCCCCACACCTATGGCTACACCTTC. Encoded protein: CASSPHTYGYTF.

This clonotype came up many times. The CDR3 loop reads CASTAPGAADTQYF. CDR3 sequence (DNA): TGTGCCAGCACCGCCCCAGGGGCGGCAGATACGCAGTATTTT. V is TRBV28 and J is TRBJ2-3; possibly TRBD1 for D (6 bases). V was trimmed by 7 bases and J by 4 bases, leaving 15 bases between them. This CDR3 has 14 amino acids. The germline CDR1 and CDR2 sequences are MDHEN and SYDVKM.

A few counts support this clonotype. The rearrangement joins TRBV30 to TRBJ1-1; D remains ambiguous. Trimming shortened V by 1 base and J by 3 bases, and 12 bases separated the two germline ends. The CDR3 totals 14 residues. Germline lookup yields CDR1 GTSNPN and CDR2 SVGIG (reference sequence). The CDR3 is CAWSEAPRYTEAFF. Written as DNA, the CDR3 is TGTGCCTGGAGTGAGGCCCCTCGGTACACTGAAGCTTTCTTT.

The chain joins TRBV30 to TRBJ2-1, with D possibly matching TRBD1 (6 bases). V was shortened by 2 bases and J by 9 bases, with 11 bases between the two germline ends. CDR3 length equals 12 residues. The V gene's germline CDR1 is GTSNPN and CDR2 SVGIG (reference sequence). The CDR3, as DNA: TGTGCCTGGAGTATACAGGGCGGTGAGCAGTTCTTC. It codes for CAWSIQGGEQFF.

The chain has TRBV7-8 and TRBJ1-4; 9 nucleotides align to TRBD1. V shed 3 bases and J 13 bases; nucleotides not matched to a gene: 9. CDR1 is SGHVS and CDR2 is FQNEAQ in the germline V gene. The CDR3 contains 14 residues. The CDR3 DNA sequence: TGTGCCAGCAGCTTGGGACAGGGATCACCTGGACTGTTTTTT. It is translated as CASSLGQGSPGLFF.

The table lists this clonotype with many counts. This rearrangement joins TRBV10-3 to TRBJ1-2, with no clear D. This CDR3 region has 15 residues. V lost 2 bases to trimming and J lost 2 bases, with 12 bases between them. Looked up from germline, CDR1 is ENHRY and CDR2 is SYGVKD. The CDR3 reads CAISEPRRVNYGYTF. The CDR3, as DNA: TGTGCCATCAGTGAGCCGAGGAGGGTCAACTATGGCTACACCTTC.

This clonotype was seen only a few times. The CDR3 nucleotides read TGTGCCAGCAGCCAAGAGTCAGTTACCTACGAGCAGTACTTC. It encodes CASSQESVTYEQYF. V usage is TRBV3-1 and J usage is TRBJ2-7; D is unclear. The CDR3 consists of 14 residues. V lost 0 bases, J lost 2 bases, and 8 bases lay in between. CDR1 is LGHDT, CDR2 YNNKEL, per germline (reference sequence).

This clonotype was detected a few times. The chain recombines TRBV9 with TRBJ2-7; D gene unclear. The CDR3 extends over 14 amino acids. CDR1 is SGDLS and CDR2 is YYNGEE in the germline V gene. Between the trimmed V and J ends, which lost 1 base and 7 bases, there was a span of 15 bases. The CDR3 coding sequence is TGTGCCAGCAGCGTATTCCTGAGAGATGGGGAGCAGTACTTC. Translating it yields CASSVFLRDGEQYF. The full variable domain, in which reference TRBV9 and TRBJ2-7 provide the parts outside the CDR3, is DSGVTQTPKHLITATGQRVTLRCSPRSGDLSVYWYQQSLDQGLQFLIQYYNGEERAKGNILERFSAQQFPDLHSELNLSSLELGDSALYFCASSVFLRDGEQYFGPGTRLTVT.

This clonotype was recorded at least ten times. The rearrangement uses TRBV29-1 and TRBJ2-7; D unresolved. CDR3 length: 11 residues. Germline V gene sequence: CDR1 SQVTM, CDR2 ANQGSEA. The V gene lost 4 bases and the J gene lost 3 bases, with 7 bases spanning the gap. The CDR3 nucleotides read TGCAGCGTTGCGGAGAACTACGAGCAGTACTTC. It yields the protein CSVAENYEQYF.

This clonotype has ten or more counts. The rearrangement uses TRBV27 and TRBJ1-5; D remains unclear. V was trimmed by 2 bases and J by 2 bases, leaving 7 bases between them. The CDR3 runs 14 residues. The V gene's germline CDR1 is MNHEY and CDR2 SMNVEV (reference sequence). The CDR3 loop reads CASSLSKGNQPQHF. The CDR3 DNA is TGTGCCAGCAGTTTAAGTAAGGGCAATCAGCCCCAGCATTTT.

Ten or more counts support this clonotype. This chain links TRBV6-2 or TRBV6-3 with TRBJ1-1, with D possibly matching TRBD1 (6 bases). The CDR3 extends over 14 amino acids. CDR1 is MNHEY and CDR2 is SVGEGT in the germline V gene. V lost 6 bases, J lost 3 bases, and 14 bases lay in between. CDR3 loop: CASRRTGSYTEAFF. The DNA for the CDR3 is TGTGCCAGCAGGAGAACAGGGTCGTACACTGAAGCTTTCTTT.

At least ten counts were recorded for this clonotype. V is TRBV6-2 or TRBV6-3 and J is TRBJ1-2; D is uncertain. V was clipped by 8 bases and J by 4 bases, with 14 bases between them. Germline assignment: CDR1 MNHEY and CDR2 SVGEGT. This CDR3 is built from 13 residues. The CDR3 here is CASRDRLGYGYTF. The CDR3 nucleotides are TGTGCCAGCCGAGACCGGCTGGGCTATGGCTACACCTTC.

V gene TRBV29-1 combines with J gene TRBJ1-5, with 8 bases matching TRBD1. The V gene end was trimmed by 7 bases and the J gene end by 1 base; junction bases not matched to a gene: 6. This CDR3 spans 14 amino acids. Germline CDR1 and CDR2: SQVTM and ANQGSEA. The CDR3 spells CSARTGTSNQPQHF. CDR3 in DNA: TGCAGCGCTAGGACAGGGACGAGCAATCAGCCCCAGCATTTT.

This clonotype was recorded a few times. V usage is TRBV5-1 and J usage is TRBJ1-1, with 12 bases identical to TRBD1. Germline V gene sequence: CDR1 SGHRS, CDR2 YFSETQ. This CDR3 region has 14 residues. The trim removed 3 bases at V and 4 bases at J, leaving 1 base unmatched. In DNA form, the CDR3 reads TGCGCCAGCAGCTCGGGACAGGGGGCCACTGAAGCTTTCTTT. The encoded protein is CASSSGQGATEAFF.

The rearrangement uses TRBV15 and TRBJ2-3, with 15 bases identical to TRBD2. The CDR3 contains 17 residues. J was trimmed by 3 bases and V by 1 base; bases with no gene match: 2. Germline V lookup: CDR1 LNHNV, CDR2 YYDKDF (reference sequence). The CDR3 bases are TGTGCCACCAGCAGAGCCGGGACTAGCGGGGGGACAGATACGCAGTATTTT. It yields the protein CATSRAGTSGGTDTQYF.

The chain is built from TRBV7-8 and TRBJ2-7; possibly TRBD1 for D (6 bases). The CDR3 runs 14 residues. Germline CDR1 and CDR2: SGHVS and FQNEAQ. Trimming stripped 11 bases from V and 2 bases from J, with 19 bases between. The DNA of the CDR3 is TGTGCCGGAAGTGAGATACAGGGCCCCTACGAGCAGTACTTC. It translates to CAGSEIQGPYEQYF.

This chain uses TRBV20-1 with TRBJ2-1; tentatively, D is TRBD1 or TRBD2 (5 bases each). V was pared by 4 bases and J by 0 bases, with 13 bases between. The CDR3 is made up of 15 amino acids. Per the germline V gene, CDR1 is DFQATT and CDR2 is SNEGSKA (reference sequence). CDR3 region: CSANPGRDSYNEQFF. The DNA for the CDR3 is TGCAGTGCTAATCCGGGACGGGACTCCTACAATGAGCAGTTCTTC.

This clonotype was counted many times. The V call is TRBV29-1, the J call TRBJ2-3; TRBD2 agrees at 11 bases. The trim removed 5 bases at V and 4 bases at J, leaving 5 bases unmatched. Looked up from germline, CDR1 is SQVTM and CDR2 is ANQGSEA. The CDR3 spans 14 residues. DNA of the CDR3: TGCAGCGTTCCCACTAGCGGGGGAGCAGATACGCAGTATTTT. Translation: CSVPTSGGADTQYF.

The rearrangement uses TRBV4-3 and TRBJ1-3; 7 positions agree with TRBD1. CDR3 length: 18 residues. Germline V gives CDR1 LGHNA, CDR2 YSLEER. V dropped 2 bases and J dropped 4; count of bases not matched to a gene: 14. CDR3 sequence reads: CASSQRPATGDIGNTIYF. The CDR3 region has the DNA TGCGCCAGCAGCCAAAGACCCGCAACAGGGGATATCGGAAACACCATATATTTT.

The rearrangement uses TRBV18 and TRBJ2-1; 10 bases are a match to TRBD1. Germline-derived CDR1 and CDR2 are KGHSH and LQKENI. The ends lost 3 bases at V and 7 bases at J; junction bases unmatched: 6. The CDR3 runs 15 residues. The CDR3 DNA reads as TGTGCCAGCTCACCCCCCGGGACAGGGGTTAATGAGCAGTTCTTC. Translation: CASSPPGTGVNEQFF.

This clonotype was seen ten or more times. The V and J genes are TRBV27 and TRBJ2-5; TRBD2 agrees at 9 bases. This CDR3 region has 14 residues. Germline CDR1 is MNHEY and CDR2 is SMNVEV (reference sequence). The J segment lost 5 bases and the V segment lost 3 bases, leaving 4 bases of the junction unmatched. The CDR3 DNA reads TGTGCCAGCAGTTTCGCGGGGGGGCGGGAGACCCAGTACTTC. This translates into CASSFAGGRETQYF.